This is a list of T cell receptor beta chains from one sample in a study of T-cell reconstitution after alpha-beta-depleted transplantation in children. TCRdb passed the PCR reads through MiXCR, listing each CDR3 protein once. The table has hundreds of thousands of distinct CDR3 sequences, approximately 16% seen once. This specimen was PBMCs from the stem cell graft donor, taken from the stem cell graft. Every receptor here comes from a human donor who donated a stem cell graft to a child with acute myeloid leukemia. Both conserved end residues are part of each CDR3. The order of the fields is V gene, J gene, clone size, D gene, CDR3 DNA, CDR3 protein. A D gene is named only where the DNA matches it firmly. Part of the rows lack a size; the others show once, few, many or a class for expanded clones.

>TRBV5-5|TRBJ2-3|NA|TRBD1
TGTGCCAGCAGCAGCGGGACAGGGAAAACAGATACGCAGTATTTT
CASSSGTGKTDTQYF
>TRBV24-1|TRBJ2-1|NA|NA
TGTGCCACCAGTGATGGCAGGGGTGAGCAGTTCTTC
CATSDGRGEQFF
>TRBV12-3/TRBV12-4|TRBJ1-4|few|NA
TGTGCCAGCAGCCCCGGGACCAAAGTTGAAAAACTGTTTTTT
CASSPGTKVEKLFF
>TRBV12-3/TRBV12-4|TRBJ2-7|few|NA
TGTGCCAGCAGTTTATTTGGGCCGGAATACGAGCAGTACTTC
CASSLFGPEYEQYF
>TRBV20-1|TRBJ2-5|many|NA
TGCAGTGCTAGAGTGGGTGGGAAGGAGACCCAGTACTTC
CSARVGGKETQYF
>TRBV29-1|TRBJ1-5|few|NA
TGCAGCGTCAACCATGGGAGCAATCAGCCCCAGCATTTT
CSVNHGSNQPQHF
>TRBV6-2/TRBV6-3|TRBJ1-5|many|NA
TGTGCCAGCAGCAGGGATTATCAGCCCCAGCATTTT
CASSRDYQPQHF
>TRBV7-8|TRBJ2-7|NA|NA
TGTGCCAGCAGCGCGATGCAGGTGGACCAGTACTTC
CASSAMQVDQYF
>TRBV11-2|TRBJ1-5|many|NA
TGTGCCAGCAGCCCAGACCCAAGCAATCAGCCCCAGCATTTT
CASSPDPSNQPQHF
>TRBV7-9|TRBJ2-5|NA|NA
TGTGCCAGCACCAGGGGGGAGGAGACCCAGTACTTC
CASTRGEETQYF
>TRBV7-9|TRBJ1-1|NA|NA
TGTGCCAGCGTTAGGGAGGTTAACACTGAAGCTTTCTTT
CASVREVNTEAFF
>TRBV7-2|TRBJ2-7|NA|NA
TGTGCCAGCAGCTTACAATTACAGCAGTACTTC
CASSLQLQQYF
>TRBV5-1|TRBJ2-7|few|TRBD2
TGCGCCAGCAGCTTGGCTAGCGGGGGGGCGGACGAGCAGTACTTC
CASSLASGGADEQYF
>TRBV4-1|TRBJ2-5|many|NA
TGCGCCAGCAGCCAGAACAGGATGGAGACCCAGTACTTC
CASSQNRMETQYF
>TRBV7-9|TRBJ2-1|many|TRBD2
TGTGCCAGCAGCTGGTCCGGGACTAGCGGGGGCAATGAGCAGTTCTTC
CASSWSGTSGGNEQFF
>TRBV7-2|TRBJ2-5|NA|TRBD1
TGTGCCAGCAGCGCTAACAGGGGCCCCCAAGAGACCCAGTACTTC
CASSANRGPQETQYF
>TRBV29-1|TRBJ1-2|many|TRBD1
TGCACCCTACAGGGGTCTGAGGGCTACACCTTC
CTLQGSEGYTF
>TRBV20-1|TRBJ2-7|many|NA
TGCAGTGCGTGGACAGCGGACTACGAGCAGTACTTC
CSAWTADYEQYF
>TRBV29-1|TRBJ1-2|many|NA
TGCAGCGTTGATTCCAGGGGAACCGATGGCTACACCTTC
CSVDSRGTDGYTF
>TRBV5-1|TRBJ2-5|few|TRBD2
TGCGCCAGCAGCTTCGGGCTAGCGGGACAAACTTCAGAGACCCAGTACTTC
CASSFGLAGQTSETQYF
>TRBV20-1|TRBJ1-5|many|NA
TGCAGTGCTAGAAGGTTCGCAGATCAGCCCCAGCATTTT
CSARRFADQPQHF
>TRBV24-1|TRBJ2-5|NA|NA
TGTGCCACCAGTGGGGCGGGGGCCCAAGAGACCCAGTACTTC
CATSGAGAQETQYF
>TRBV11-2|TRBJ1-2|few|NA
TGTGCCAGCAGCTCCTTCTATGGCTACACCTTC
CASSSFYGYTF